These 10 T cell receptor beta chains came from one sample sequenced in a study of shared T cell receptors in the human thymus. Sequencing used immunoSEQ multiplex PCR; TCRdb keeps in-frame clones, though not all of them. The sample records more than 550,000 clones, approximately 85% being singletons. In addition, the sample was reused for a study of human thymus T cells.

Input material: thymocytes. Every receptor here comes from a girl under three years old with a congenital heart defect.

The gene calls are TRBV5-1 and TRBJ2-3; possibly TRBD1 for D (6 bases). Trimming took 2 bases from V and 2 from J, leaving 15 bases between them. Germline CDR1 reads SGHRS; CDR2 reads YFSETQ. CDR3 length equals 16 residues. CDR3 amino acids: CASSFTRDTYTDTQYF. In nucleotides, the CDR3 is TGCGCCAGCAGCTTCACCAGGGACACCTACACAGATACGCAGTATTTT. Combining the CDR3 with reference TRBV5-1 and TRBJ2-3 gives the whole variable domain KAGVTQTPRYLIKTRGQQVTLSCSPISGHRSVSWYQQTPGQGLQFLFEYFSETQRNKGNFPGRFSGRQFSNSRSEMNVSTLELGDSALYLCASSFTRDTYTDTQYFGPGTRLTVL.

In this sample, this clone turned up once. This chain uses TRBV6-5 with TRBJ1-2, with a tentative D call TRBD1 (5 bases). The CDR3 is made up of 14 amino acids. V lost 5 bases and J 2 bases, leaving 12 bases between the germline ends. Germline loops: CDR1 MNHEY, CDR2 SVGAGI. Here the CDR3 reads CASSRQRPNYGYTF. For the CDR3, the DNA is TGTGCCAGCAGTCGACAGAGACCCAACTATGGCTACACCTTC.

The CDR3 reads CASSRGHNSPLHF. The CDR3 DNA reads as TGCGCCAGCAGCCGGGGCCATAATTCACCCCTCCACTTT. V gene TRBV4-3 combines with J gene TRBJ1-6, with TRBD1 as a possible D gene (5 bases). V gave up 4 bases and J gave up 5 bases, with 6 bases separating them. Germline values: CDR1 LGHNA, CDR2 YSLEER. This CDR3 contains 13 residues.

The V and J genes are TRBV28 and TRBJ1-4; 7 positions match TRBD1. After removal of 5 bases from V and 8 bases from J, the junction contained 11 bases not matched to a gene. There are 15 residues in the CDR3. Germline V gene lookup returns CDR1 MDHEN and CDR2 SYDVKM. The CDR3 nucleotides read TGTGCCAGCAGTCGACCAAGGGGGCCAGGGGAAAAACTGTTTTTT. The encoded protein is CASSRPRGPGEKLFF.

CDR3 sequence: CASSQDRAGGTQYF. As DNA, the CDR3 is TGCGCCAGCAGCCAAGATAGGGCGGGGGGTACGCAGTATTTT. This chain connects TRBV4-3 to TRBJ2-3, with 8 bases identical to TRBD2. CDR3 size: 14 residues. In germline, CDR1 is LGHNA, CDR2 YSLEER. Trimming cost V 0 bases and J 8 bases; bases outside gene matches: 4.

This chain connects TRBV28 to TRBJ2-7; 12 bases map to TRBD1. This CDR3 has 19 amino acids. CDR1 is MDHEN and CDR2 is SYDVKM in the germline V gene. Losses at the gene ends were 6 bases for V and 4 bases for J; bases not matched to a gene: 19. The CDR3 region has the DNA TGTGCCAGCAGAAACAAAACCATTCTTCCGGGACAGGGGGCTTACGAGCAGTACTTC. Its translation is CASRNKTILPGQGAYEQYF.

The chain joins TRBV2 to TRBJ1-2; D remains unclear. CDR1 is SNHLY, CDR2 FYNNEI, per germline. This CDR3 region has 13 residues. The germline V and J ends were trimmed by 6 bases and 3 bases, with 11 bases remaining between them. In nucleotides, the CDR3 is TGTGCCAGCAGCCCTCCAGAGGACTATGGCTACACCTTC. Its translation: CASSPPEDYGYTF.

The V call is TRBV14, the J call TRBJ1-2; tentative D call: TRBD1 (6 bases). Trimming removed 4 bases at V and 4 bases at J, with 13 bases between. Per the germline V gene, CDR1 is SGHDN and CDR2 is FVKESK. The CDR3 is made up of 14 amino acids. The CDR3 region has the DNA TGTGCCAGCAGCCCACCTTTGACAGGCTATGGCTACACCTTC. Its translation is CASSPPLTGYGYTF.

This clone was counted a single time. CDR3 sequence: CASSLGQGNGHTEAFF. The DNA of the CDR3 is TGTGCCAGCAGCTTAGGACAGGGGAACGGGCACACTGAAGCTTTCTTT. V usage is TRBV7-6 and J usage is TRBJ1-1; 8 bases align to TRBD1. Germline lookup yields CDR1 SGHVS and CDR2 FNYEAQ. CDR3 size: 16 residues. V lost 1 base and J lost 3; bases outside the gene matches: 7. The complete variable domain, with remaining parts taken from reference TRBV7-6 and TRBJ1-1, reads GAGVSQSPRYKVTKRGQDVALRCDPISGHVSLYWYRQALGQGPEFLTYFNYEAQQDKSGLPNDRFSAERPEGSISTLTIQRTEQRDSAMYRCASSLGQGNGHTEAFFGQGTRLTVV.

This chain uses TRBV5-1 with TRBJ2-7; TRBD2 matches at 14 bases. The ends lost 3 bases at V and 0 bases at J; junction bases unmatched: 5. The CDR3 is made up of 17 amino acids. The germline V gene encodes CDR1 SGHRS and CDR2 YFSETQ. CDR3 in DNA: TGCGCCAGCAGCTCCGGGACTAGCGGGGGCAGCTCCTACGAGCAGTACTTC. Translation gives CASSSGTSGGSSYEQYF.